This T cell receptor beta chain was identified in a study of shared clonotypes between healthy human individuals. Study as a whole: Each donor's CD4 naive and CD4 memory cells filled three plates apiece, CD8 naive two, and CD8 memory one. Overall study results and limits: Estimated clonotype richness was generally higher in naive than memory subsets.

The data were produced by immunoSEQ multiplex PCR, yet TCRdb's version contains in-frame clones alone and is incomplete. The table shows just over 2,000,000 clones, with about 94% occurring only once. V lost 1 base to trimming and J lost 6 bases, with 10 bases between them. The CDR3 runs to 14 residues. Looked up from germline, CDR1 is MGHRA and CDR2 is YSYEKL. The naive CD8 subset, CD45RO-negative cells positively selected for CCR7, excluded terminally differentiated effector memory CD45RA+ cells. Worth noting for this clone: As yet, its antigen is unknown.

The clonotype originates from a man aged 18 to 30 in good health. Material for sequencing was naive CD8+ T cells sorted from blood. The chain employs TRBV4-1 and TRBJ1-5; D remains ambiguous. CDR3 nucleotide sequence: TGCGCCAGCAGCCAAGTATGGGTGGCTCAGCCCCAGCATTTT. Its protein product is CASSQVWVAQPQHF.